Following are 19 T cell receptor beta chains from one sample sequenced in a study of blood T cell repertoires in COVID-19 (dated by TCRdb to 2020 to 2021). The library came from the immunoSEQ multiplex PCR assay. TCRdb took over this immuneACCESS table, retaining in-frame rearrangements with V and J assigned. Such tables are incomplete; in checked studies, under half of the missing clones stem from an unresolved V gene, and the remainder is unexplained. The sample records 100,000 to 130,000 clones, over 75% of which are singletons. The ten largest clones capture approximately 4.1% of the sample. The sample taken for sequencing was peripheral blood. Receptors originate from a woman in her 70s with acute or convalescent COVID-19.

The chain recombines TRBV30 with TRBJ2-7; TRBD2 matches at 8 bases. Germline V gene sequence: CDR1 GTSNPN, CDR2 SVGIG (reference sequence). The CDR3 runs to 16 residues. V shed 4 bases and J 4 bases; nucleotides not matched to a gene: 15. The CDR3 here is CAWTLSGSGSGYEQYF. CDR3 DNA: TGTGCCTGGACCCTCTCGGGGAGCGGGAGTGGGTACGAGCAGTACTTC.

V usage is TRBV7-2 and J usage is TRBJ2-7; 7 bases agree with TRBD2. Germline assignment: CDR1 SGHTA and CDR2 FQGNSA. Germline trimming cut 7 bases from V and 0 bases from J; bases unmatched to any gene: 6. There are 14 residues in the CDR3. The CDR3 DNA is TGTGCCAGCACCCTCGGGAGGAGCTCCTACGAGCAGTACTTC. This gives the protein CASTLGRSSYEQYF.

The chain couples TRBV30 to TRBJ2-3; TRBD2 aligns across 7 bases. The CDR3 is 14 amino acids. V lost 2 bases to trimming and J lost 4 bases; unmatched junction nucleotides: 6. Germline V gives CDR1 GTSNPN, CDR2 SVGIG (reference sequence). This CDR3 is CAWSIWGGADTQYF. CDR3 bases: TGTGCCTGGAGTATCTGGGGGGGGGCAGATACGCAGTATTTT.

The CDR3 region is CASSLADRAQPQHF. The DNA of the CDR3 is TGTGCCAGCAGCTTAGCCGACAGGGCTCAGCCCCAGCATTTT. The genes are TRBV7-8 and TRBJ1-5, with 7 bases identical to TRBD1. CDR1 and CDR2 from the germline V gene are SGHVS and FQNEAQ. V shed 0 bases and J 6 bases; nucleotides not matched to a gene: 2. The CDR3 loop spans 14 amino acids.

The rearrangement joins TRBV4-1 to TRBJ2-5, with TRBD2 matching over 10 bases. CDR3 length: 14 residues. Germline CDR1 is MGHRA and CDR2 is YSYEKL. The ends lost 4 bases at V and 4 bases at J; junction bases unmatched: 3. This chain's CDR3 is CASSLRLAGETQYF. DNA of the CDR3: TGCGCCAGCAGCCTTCGACTAGCGGGAGAGACCCAGTACTTC.

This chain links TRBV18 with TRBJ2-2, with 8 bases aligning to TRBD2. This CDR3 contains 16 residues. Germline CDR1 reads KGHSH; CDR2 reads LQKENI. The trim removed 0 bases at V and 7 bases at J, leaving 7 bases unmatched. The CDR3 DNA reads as TGTGCCAGCTCACCACCAGGACTAGCCTTCGTCGGGGAGCTGTTTTTT. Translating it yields CASSPPGLAFVGELFF. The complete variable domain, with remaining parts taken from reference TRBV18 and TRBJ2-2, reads NAGVMQNPRHLVRRRGQEARLRCSPMKGHSHVYWYRQLPEEGLKFMVYLQKENIIDESGMPKERFSAEFPKEGPSILRIQQVVRGDSAAYFCASSPPGLAFVGELFFGEGSRLTVL.

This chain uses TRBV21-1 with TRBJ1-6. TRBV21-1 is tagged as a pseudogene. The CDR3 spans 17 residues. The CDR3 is CASSSLGGSSYNSPLHF. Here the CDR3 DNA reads TGTGCCAGCAGCTCACTGGGGGGGAGCTCCTATAATTCACCCCTCCACTTT.

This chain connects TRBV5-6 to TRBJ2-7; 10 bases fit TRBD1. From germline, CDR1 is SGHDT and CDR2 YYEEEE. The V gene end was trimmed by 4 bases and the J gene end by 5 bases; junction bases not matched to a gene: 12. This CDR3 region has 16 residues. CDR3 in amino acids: CASSDPRDRGFHEQYF. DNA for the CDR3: TGTGCCAGCAGCGACCCTAGGGACAGGGGTTTCCACGAGCAGTACTTC.

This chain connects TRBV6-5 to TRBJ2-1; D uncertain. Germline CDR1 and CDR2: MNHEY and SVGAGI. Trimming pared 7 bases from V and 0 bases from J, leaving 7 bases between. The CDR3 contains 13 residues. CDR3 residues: CASNRYSYNEQFF. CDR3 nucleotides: TGTGCCAGCAATAGATACTCCTACAATGAGCAGTTCTTC.

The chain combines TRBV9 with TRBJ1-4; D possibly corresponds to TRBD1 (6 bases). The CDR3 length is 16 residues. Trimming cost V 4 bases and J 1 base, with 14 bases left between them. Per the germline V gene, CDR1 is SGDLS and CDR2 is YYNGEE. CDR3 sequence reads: CASSRIEGVTNEKLFF. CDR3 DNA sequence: TGTGCCAGCAGCCGAATTGAGGGGGTAACTAATGAAAAACTGTTTTTT.

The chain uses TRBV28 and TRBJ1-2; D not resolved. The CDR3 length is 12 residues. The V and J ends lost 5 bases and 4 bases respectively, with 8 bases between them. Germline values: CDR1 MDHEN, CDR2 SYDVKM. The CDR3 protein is CASSTQSYGYTF. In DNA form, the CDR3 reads TGTGCCAGCAGTACCCAGTCCTATGGCTACACCTTC.

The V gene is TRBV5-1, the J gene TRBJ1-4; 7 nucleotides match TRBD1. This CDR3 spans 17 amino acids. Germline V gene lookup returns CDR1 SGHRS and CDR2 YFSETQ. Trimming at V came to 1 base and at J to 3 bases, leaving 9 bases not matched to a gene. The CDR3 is CASSLRPQGTSNEKLFF. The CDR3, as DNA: TGCGCCAGCAGCTTGCGGCCACAGGGGACCTCTAATGAAAAACTGTTTTTT.

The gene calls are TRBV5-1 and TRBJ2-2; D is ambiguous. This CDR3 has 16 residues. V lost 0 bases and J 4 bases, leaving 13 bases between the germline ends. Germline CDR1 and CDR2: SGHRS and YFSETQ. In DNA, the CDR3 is TGCGCCAGCAGCTTGGCCGTCAGCGTAGGCACCGGGGAGCTGTTTTTT. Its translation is CASSLAVSVGTGELFF.

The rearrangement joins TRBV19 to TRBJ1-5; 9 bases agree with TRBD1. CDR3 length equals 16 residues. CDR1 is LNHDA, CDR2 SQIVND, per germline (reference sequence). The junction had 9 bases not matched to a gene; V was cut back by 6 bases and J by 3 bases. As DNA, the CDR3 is TGTGCCAGTAGGAAGAACCGGGACAGGGACAATCAGCCCCAGCATTTT. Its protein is CASRKNRDRDNQPQHF.

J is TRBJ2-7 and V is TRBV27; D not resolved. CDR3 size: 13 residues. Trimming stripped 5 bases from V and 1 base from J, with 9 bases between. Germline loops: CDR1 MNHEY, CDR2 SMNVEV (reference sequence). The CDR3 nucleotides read TGTGCCAGCAGTATACTCCCGTCCTACGAGCAGTACTTC. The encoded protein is CASSILPSYEQYF.

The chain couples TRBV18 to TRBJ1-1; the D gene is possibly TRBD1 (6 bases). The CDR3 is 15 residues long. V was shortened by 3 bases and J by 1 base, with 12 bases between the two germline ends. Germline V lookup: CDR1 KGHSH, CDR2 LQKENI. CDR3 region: CASSPSQGSNTEAFF. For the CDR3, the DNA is TGTGCCAGCTCACCTTCCCAGGGGTCGAACACTGAAGCTTTCTTT.

The CDR3 DNA reads TGTGCCAGCAGCTTAGGAGGGGGTAGTAATGAAAAACTGTTTTTT. This translates into CASSLGGGSNEKLFF. This chain joins TRBV7-8 and TRBJ1-4, with D maybe TRBD1 (6 bases). Germline V gene sequence: CDR1 SGHVS, CDR2 FQNEAQ. V was cut by 1 base and J by 4 bases, with 10 bases left in between. CDR3 length equals 15 residues.

The CDR3 DNA is TGTGCCAGCAGTTTACCACAGGGTCCGCCCCAGCATTTT. Its protein product is CASSLPQGPPQHF. The V call is TRBV28, the J call TRBJ1-5; a weak D match, TRBD1 (6 bases). This CDR3 has 13 amino acids. V dropped 2 bases and J dropped 9 bases, with 11 bases sitting between them. In germline, CDR1 is MDHEN, CDR2 SYDVKM.

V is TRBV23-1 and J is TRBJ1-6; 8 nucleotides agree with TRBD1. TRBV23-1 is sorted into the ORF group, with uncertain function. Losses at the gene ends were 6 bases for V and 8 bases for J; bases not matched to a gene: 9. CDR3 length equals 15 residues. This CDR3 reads CASRATGDGDSPLHF. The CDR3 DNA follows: TGCGCCAGCAGGGCGACAGGGGACGGCGATTCACCCCTCCACTTT.